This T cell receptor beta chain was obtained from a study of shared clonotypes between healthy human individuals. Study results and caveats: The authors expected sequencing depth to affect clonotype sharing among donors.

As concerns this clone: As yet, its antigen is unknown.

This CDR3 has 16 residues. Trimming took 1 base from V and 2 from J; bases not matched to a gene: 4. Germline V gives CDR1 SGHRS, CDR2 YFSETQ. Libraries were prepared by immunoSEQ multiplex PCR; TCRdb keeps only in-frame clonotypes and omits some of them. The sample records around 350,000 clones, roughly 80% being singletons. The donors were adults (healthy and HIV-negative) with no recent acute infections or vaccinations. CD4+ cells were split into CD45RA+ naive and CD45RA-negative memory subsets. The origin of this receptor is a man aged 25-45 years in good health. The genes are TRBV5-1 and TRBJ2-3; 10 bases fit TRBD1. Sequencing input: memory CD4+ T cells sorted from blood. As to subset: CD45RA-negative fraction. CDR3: CASSLRTGGSTDTQYF. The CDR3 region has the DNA TGCGCCAGCAGCTTGAGGACAGGGGGATCCACAGATACGCAGTATTTT. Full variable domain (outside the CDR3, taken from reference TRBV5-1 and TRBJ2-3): KAGVTQTPRYLIKTRGQQVTLSCSPISGHRSVSWYQQTPGQGLQFLFEYFSETQRNKGNFPGRFSGRQFSNSRSEMNVSTLELGDSALYLCASSLRTGGSTDTQYFGPGTRLTVL.